A single sample is the source of the 8 T cell receptor beta chains below, sequenced in a study of cytomegalovirus exposure and HLA in healthy donors. Primers included in the PCR were 60 Vbeta and 13 Jbeta primers. Sequencing used immunoSEQ multiplex PCR; TCRdb keeps in-frame clones, though not all of them. The sample lists 100,000 to 150,000 clones; over 65% were seen once. Input material: PBMCs. These receptors were obtained from a man aged 50 to 60 in good health and CMV-seronegative.

The chain employs TRBV5-1 and TRBJ1-4; D possibly corresponds to TRBD1 (5 bases). The V gene's germline CDR1 is SGHRS and CDR2 YFSETQ. CDR3 length: 16 residues. With 2 bases removed from V and 2 bases from J, the gap between germline ends came to 13 bases. CDR3 protein: CASSFTETDTNEKLFF. As DNA, the CDR3 is TGCGCCAGCAGCTTTACCGAGACAGATACTAATGAAAAACTGTTTTTT.

The chain joins TRBV5-1 to TRBJ1-3; the D is unclear. The CDR3 totals 17 residues. V lost 3 bases to trimming and J lost 0 bases, with 16 bases between them. Germline V gene sequence: CDR1 SGHRS, CDR2 YFSETQ. CDR3 coding DNA: TGCGCCAGCAGCTCATCGACGGCCTGGAGCTCTGGAAACACCATATATTTT. Translation gives CASSSSTAWSSGNTIYF.

This sequence joins TRBV4-2 and TRBJ1-2; 7 positions agree with TRBD1. Trimming removed 1 base from V and 7 bases from J; junction bases left unmatched: 9. The CDR3 spans 15 residues. Germline assignment: CDR1 LGHNA and CDR2 YNFKEQ. CDR3: CASSQARQGIPGYTF. The CDR3 nucleotides are TGTGCCAGCAGCCAAGCCCGACAGGGAATCCCTGGCTACACCTTC.

The J gene is TRBJ2-1, the V gene TRBV7-9; D is uncertain. The germline CDR1 and CDR2 sequences are SEHNR and FQNEAQ (reference sequence). CDR3 length: 12 residues. Trimming pared 4 bases from V and 7 bases from J, leaving 8 bases between. This CDR3 reads CASSSLLNEQFF. The CDR3 bases are TGTGCCAGCAGCTCCCTTCTTAATGAGCAGTTCTTC.

The chain has TRBV9 and TRBJ2-5, with D perhaps matching TRBD2 (7 bases). Trimming removed 3 bases at V and 2 bases at J, with 23 bases between. Per germline, CDR1 SGDLS and CDR2 YYNGEE. CDR3 length: 18 residues. CDR3 sequence reads: CASSEGGRGGASQETQYF. The CDR3 DNA follows: TGTGCCAGCAGCGAAGGTGGGAGGGGGGGGGCTTCACAAGAGACCCAGTACTTC.

V gene TRBV5-1 combines with J gene TRBJ2-2; 9 positions agree with TRBD1. The CDR3 sequence is 14 residues long. Germline values: CDR1 SGHRS, CDR2 YFSETQ. J lost 2 bases, V lost 5 bases, and 1 base had no gene match. The CDR3 sequence is CASRQGANTGELFF. CDR3 in DNA: TGCGCCAGCAGACAGGGGGCAAACACCGGGGAGCTGTTTTTT.

CDR3 DNA: TGTGCCAGCAGTCGTAAGCGGGGGGATACGGAGACCCAGTACTTC. It is translated as CASSRKRGDTETQYF. V and J are TRBV27 and TRBJ2-5; 9 bases map to TRBD2. Germline CDR1 and CDR2: MNHEY and SMNVEV (reference sequence). The CDR3 runs to 15 residues. V shed 5 bases and J 5 bases; nucleotides not matched to a gene: 9.

The genes are TRBV4-2 and TRBJ2-3; a weak D match, TRBD2 (6 bases). The germline gives CDR1 LGHNA, CDR2 YNFKEQ. The ends were cut back, 1 base at V and 6 bases at J, with 14 bases in the middle. The CDR3 has 15 amino acids. The CDR3 bases are TGTGCCAGCAGCCAAGGGGACTTTCGCAGTGATACGCAGTATTTT. It is translated as CASSQGDFRSDTQYF.